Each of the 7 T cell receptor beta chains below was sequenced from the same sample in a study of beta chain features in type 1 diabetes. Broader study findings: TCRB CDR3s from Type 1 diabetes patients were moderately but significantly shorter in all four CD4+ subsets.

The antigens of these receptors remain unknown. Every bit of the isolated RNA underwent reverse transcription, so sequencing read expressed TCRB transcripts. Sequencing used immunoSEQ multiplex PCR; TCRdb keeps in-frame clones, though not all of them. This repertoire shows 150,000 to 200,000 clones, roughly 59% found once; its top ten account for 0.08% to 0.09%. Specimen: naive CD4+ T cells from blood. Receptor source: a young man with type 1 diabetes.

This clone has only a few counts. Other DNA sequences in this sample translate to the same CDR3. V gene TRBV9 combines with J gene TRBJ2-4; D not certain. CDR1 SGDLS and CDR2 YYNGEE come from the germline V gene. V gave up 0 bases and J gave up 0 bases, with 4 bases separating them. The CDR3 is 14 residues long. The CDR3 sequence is CASSVGEAKNIQYF. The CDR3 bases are TGTGCCAGCAGCGTAGGTGAAGCCAAAAACATTCAGTACTTC.

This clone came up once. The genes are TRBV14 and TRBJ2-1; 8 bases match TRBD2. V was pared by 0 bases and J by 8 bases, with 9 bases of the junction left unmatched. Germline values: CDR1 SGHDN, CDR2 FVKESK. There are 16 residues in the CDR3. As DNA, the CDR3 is TGTGCCAGCAGCCAAGACTACAGCGGGGGATGGGATGAGCAGTTCTTC. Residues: CASSQDYSGGWDEQFF.

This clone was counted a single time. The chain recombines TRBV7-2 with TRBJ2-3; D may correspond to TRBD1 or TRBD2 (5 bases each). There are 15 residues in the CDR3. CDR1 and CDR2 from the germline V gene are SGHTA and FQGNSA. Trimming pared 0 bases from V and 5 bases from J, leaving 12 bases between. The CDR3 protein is CASSLAVREIDTQYF. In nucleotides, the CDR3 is TGTGCCAGCAGCTTAGCGGTCAGGGAGATAGATACGCAGTATTTT. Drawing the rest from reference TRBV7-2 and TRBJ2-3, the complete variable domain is GAGVSQSPSNKVTEKGKDVELRCDPISGHTALYWYRQSLGQGLEFLIYFQGNSAPDKSGLPSDRFSAERTGGSVSTLTIQRTQQEDSAVYLCASSLAVREIDTQYFGPGTRLTVL.

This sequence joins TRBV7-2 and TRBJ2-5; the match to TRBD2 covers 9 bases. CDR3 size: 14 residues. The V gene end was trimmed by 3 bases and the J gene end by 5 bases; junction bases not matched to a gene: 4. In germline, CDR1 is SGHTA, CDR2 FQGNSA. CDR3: CASSFPSGVETQYF. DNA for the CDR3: TGTGCCAGCAGCTTCCCTAGCGGGGTGGAGACCCAGTACTTC.

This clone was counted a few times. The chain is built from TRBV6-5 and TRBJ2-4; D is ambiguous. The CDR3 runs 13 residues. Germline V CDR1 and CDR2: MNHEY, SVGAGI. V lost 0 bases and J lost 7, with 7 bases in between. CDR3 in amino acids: CASSYSTSNIQYF. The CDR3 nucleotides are TGTGCCAGCAGTTACTCGACTTCGAACATTCAGTACTTC.

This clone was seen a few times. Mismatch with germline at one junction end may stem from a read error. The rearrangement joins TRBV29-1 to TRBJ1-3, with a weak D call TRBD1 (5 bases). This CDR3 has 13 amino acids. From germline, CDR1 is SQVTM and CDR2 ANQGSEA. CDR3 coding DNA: TGCAGCATTGACCAGGGTACTGGAAACACCATATATTTT. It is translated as CSIDQGTGNTIYF.

CDR3 region: CASSPDRNQPQHF. The CDR3 DNA is TGTGCCAGCTCACCGGACAGAAATCAGCCCCAGCATTTT. The chain is built from TRBV18 and TRBJ1-5, with D tentatively TRBD1 (6 bases). CDR1 is KGHSH, CDR2 LQKENI, per germline. The CDR3 extends over 13 amino acids. Trimming removed 3 bases from V and 4 bases from J, with 7 bases in between.